The clone carrying this TCR beta chain turned up a few times. TCRdb reprocessed the RACE reads with MiXCR, giving one entry per CDR3 protein. Of about 84,000 distinct CDR3 sequences in the sample, less than 11% are singletons; the top ten hold around 5%. This sample stems from a study of human T cells and chemical hapten exposure. Stated time point: patch test 2, 6 weeks after DPC sensitization. Treatment specified: therapeutic diphenylcyclopropenone sensitization with weekly scalp DPC. V was cut by 6 bases and J by 2 bases, with 12 bases left in between. The length of the CDR3 is 14 residues. The source material was whole blood, sampled in connection with sensitization to the hapten diphenylcyclopropenone (DPC). J is TRBJ2-3 and V is TRBV12-3 or TRBV12-4; the D gene could be TRBD1 or TRBD2 (6 bases each). The sequence derives from a woman in her forties or fifties with alopecia areata. Some clones in this sample may be carry-over from other donors' samples. CDR3 nucleotides: TGTGCCAGCAGGCCAAGGGGGGACACAGATACGCAGTATTTT. Translation gives CASRPRGDTDTQYF.